The 5 T cell receptor beta chains in this list originate from one sample, sequenced in a study of lymphopenia after photon versus proton radiotherapy. Sequencing was performed with immunoSEQ multiplex PCR; in TCRdb, only in-frame clones are kept and a portion is missing. The sample gives about 53,000 clones, around 88% of which show up once; less than 30% is in the top ten. The sequences come from peripheral blood, collected from a patient treated with photon-based radiotherapy. These receptors all come from a man between 45 and 60 years old with gastric cancer.

The gene calls are TRBV5-4 and TRBJ2-7, with 7 nucleotides matching TRBD2. CDR1 is SGHNT and CDR2 is YYREEE in the germline V gene (reference sequence). V was clipped by 4 bases and J by 0 bases; unmatched bases: 7. CDR3 length: 15 residues. This CDR3 is CASSRTSVSSYEQYF. The DNA for the CDR3 is TGTGCCAGCAGCAGAACTAGCGTTAGCTCCTACGAGCAGTACTTC.

The chain links TRBV7-2 to TRBJ1-1; 10 nucleotides match TRBD1. CDR3 length: 16 amino acids. V shed 6 bases and J 1 base; nucleotides not matched to a gene: 8. Germline loops: CDR1 SGHTA, CDR2 FQGNSA. CDR3 bases: TGTGCCAGCAGTTATGACAGGGGGCGCGCGAACACTGAAGCTTTCTTT. Residues: CASSYDRGRANTEAFF.

The gene calls are TRBV27 and TRBJ2-1, with no clear D. Germline V CDR1 and CDR2: MNHEY, SMNVEV (reference sequence). Deletions cut 5 bases from V and 8 bases from J, with 19 bases between. The CDR3 sequence is 15 residues long. For the CDR3, the DNA is TGTGCCAGCAGTCTAATATATCCACAACGGGATGAGCAGTTCTTC. Protein sequence: CASSLIYPQRDEQFF.

The rearrangement joins TRBV10-3 to TRBJ2-1; possibly TRBD1 or TRBD2 for D (5 bases each). This CDR3 region has 13 residues. Germline CDR1 and CDR2: ENHRY and SYGVKD. V dropped 0 bases and J dropped 9 bases, with 9 bases sitting between them. CDR3 loop: CAISESGGAEQFF. The DNA for the CDR3 is TGTGCCATCAGTGAGTCTGGGGGAGCTGAGCAGTTCTTC.

The genes are TRBV7-2 and TRBJ1-2; D unresolved. This CDR3 region has 14 residues. In germline, CDR1 is SGHTA, CDR2 FQGNSA. Trimming shortened V by 4 bases and J by 4 bases, and 13 bases separated the two germline ends. The CDR3 reads CASSSGRPIYGYTF. The CDR3 region has the DNA TGTGCCAGCAGCTCCGGACGGCCGATCTATGGCTACACCTTC. Together with reference TRBV7-2 and TRBJ1-2, the CDR3 gives the full variable domain: GAGVSQSPSNKVTEKGKDVELRCDPISGHTALYWYRQSLGQGLEFLIYFQGNSAPDKSGLPSDRFSAERTGGSVSTLTIQRTQQEDSAVYLCASSSGRPIYGYTFGSGTRLTVV.